The table lists the clone carrying this TCR beta chain with a few counts. Its antigen is undetermined. The PCR used 60 Vbeta and 13 Jbeta primers. The protocol was immunoSEQ multiplex PCR, while the TCRdb copy is restricted to in-frame clones and leaves out a portion. The sample holds 100,000 to 120,000 clones, 70% to 85% seen once. The data were taken from a study of cytomegalovirus exposure and HLA in healthy donors. CDR3 length: 15 residues. The germline V and J ends were trimmed by 7 bases and 1 base, with 15 bases remaining between them. Germline-derived CDR1 and CDR2 are MNHEY and SVGAGI. General observations from the study: The authors enumerated over 150 TCR beta chains as linked to cytomegalovirus. For most TCR beta V segments, an earlier analysis put the productive rate at about 90% or about 30% of the time. Through in vitro validation, three CMV-associated chains were shown to be specific for CMV antigens.

The chain uses TRBV6-5 and TRBJ2-3, with D maybe TRBD1 (5 bases). Sequenced sample: PBMCs. The receptor was derived from a woman between 18 and 29 years old in good health and CMV-seronegative. CDR3 loop: CASTPRRGRTDTQYF. The CDR3 coding sequence is TGTGCCAGCACCCCTAGAAGGGGTCGCACAGATACGCAGTATTTT.